This T cell receptor beta chain originates from a study of T-cell reconstitution after alpha-beta-depleted transplantation in children. The CDR3 consists of 14 residues. Per the germline V gene, CDR1 is SGHKS and CDR2 is YYEKEE (reference sequence). V was cut by 7 bases and J by 7 bases, with 18 bases left in between. Details on this clonotype: The target antigen is unknown.

Construction of the TCRbeta library involved unique molecular identifiers. TCRdb fed the PCR reads into MiXCR, producing one record per CDR3 protein. The sample contains over 200,000 distinct CDR3 sequences, roughly 11% of which appear only once. Overall study findings and caveats: The authors attributed T-cell counts and diversity one year after transplant mostly to newly produced T cells. Recipient T cells and thymic progenitors that survived were the source of the high TCRbeta diversity seen at day 60 in some patients. Reports say that about two months after transplant, the alpha-beta T cells came out of several hundred graft clones that had expanded.

The J gene is TRBJ1-5, the V gene TRBV5-5, with a weak D call TRBD1 (5 bases). The source is a child younger than two with acute myeloid leukemia, due to receive a stem cell transplant. The sequencing here drew on PBMCs, taken before TCRalphabeta/CD19-depleted stem cell transplant. CDR3 coding DNA: TGTGCCAGCTCCACAGGCCAGGCGGGGCAGCCCCAGCATTTT. This encodes CASSTGQAGQPQHF.